Presented here are 9 T cell receptor beta chains from one specimen sequenced in a study of CXCR3-negative and CXCR3-positive naive CD8 T cells. Preparation of TRB cDNA libraries relied on 5' RACE carrying UMI labels. TCRdb reprocessed the 5' RACE reads and stores each CDR3 protein as one record, lacking DNA. The sample data list 130,000 or so distinct CDR3 sequences. The sample taken for sequencing was naive CXCR3- CD8+ T cells from blood. The subset was: CD45RO-CCR7+CD27+CD95- naive CD8+ T cells lacking CXCR3 (TNR3-). Receptor source: a human donor in good health. Some clones in this sample may be carry-over from other donors' samples.

V gene TRBV9 combines with J gene TRBJ2-5; absent DNA, TCRdb's TRBD2 call cannot be checked. From germline, CDR1 is SGDLS and CDR2 YYNGEE. This CDR3 contains 14 residues. This chain's CDR3 is CASSVAGPSETQYF.

This chain connects TRBV29-1 to TRBJ2-7; the TRBD1 assignment by TCRdb is unverifiable without DNA. The CDR3 is 14 amino acids. The germline CDR1 and CDR2 sequences are SQVTM and ANQGSEA. CDR3 in amino acids: CSVEGGTVEYEQYF.

The chain couples TRBV5-1 to TRBJ2-3; with no DNA, the TCRdb D assignment of TRBD1 cannot be verified. Germline V gene data show CDR1 as SGHRS and CDR2 as YFSETQ. This CDR3 spans 16 amino acids. The CDR3 sequence is CASSDAQVWGTDTQYF.

The chain combines TRBV2 with TRBJ2-1; TCRdb gives TRBD1 as the D gene, but with no DNA this cannot be confirmed. Per germline, CDR1 SNHLY and CDR2 FYNNEI. The CDR3 has 13 residues. CDR3: CASSGGSYNEQFF. The whole variable domain, filled in from reference TRBV2 and TRBJ2-1, reads EPEVTQTPSHQVTQMGQEVILRCVPISNHLYFYWYRQILGQKVEFLVSFYNNEISEKSEIFDDQFSVERPDGSNFTLKIRSTKLEDSAMYFCASSGGSYNEQFFGPGTRLTVL.

CDR3 amino acids: CASSLATGTQETQYF. The chain couples TRBV7-9 to TRBJ2-5; TCRdb selects TRBD1, and the lack of DNA leaves this call unchecked. This CDR3 comprises 15 residues. The V gene's germline CDR1 is SEHNR and CDR2 FQNEAQ (reference sequence).

CDR3 region: CASAPVNSGGYQETQYF. V is TRBV4-2 and J is TRBJ2-5; TCRdb designates TRBD2, a call that cannot be tested without DNA. CDR1 LGHNA and CDR2 YNFKEQ come from the germline V gene. This CDR3 is 17 amino acids long.

The rearrangement joins TRBV7-9 to TRBJ1-2. The CDR3 is made up of 12 amino acids. CDR1 is SEHNR and CDR2 is FQNEAQ in the germline V gene (reference sequence). The CDR3: CASSSGLDGYTF.

This chain connects TRBV29-1 to TRBJ1-5. Germline V gives CDR1 SQVTM, CDR2 ANQGSEA. The CDR3 totals 16 residues. CDR3 in amino acids: CSVCWEGSCSNQPQHF.

The chain links TRBV29-1 to TRBJ2-7. This CDR3 comprises 12 residues. Germline V gene sequence: CDR1 SQVTM, CDR2 ANQGSEA. The chain's CDR3 is CSVGNSDYEQYF.